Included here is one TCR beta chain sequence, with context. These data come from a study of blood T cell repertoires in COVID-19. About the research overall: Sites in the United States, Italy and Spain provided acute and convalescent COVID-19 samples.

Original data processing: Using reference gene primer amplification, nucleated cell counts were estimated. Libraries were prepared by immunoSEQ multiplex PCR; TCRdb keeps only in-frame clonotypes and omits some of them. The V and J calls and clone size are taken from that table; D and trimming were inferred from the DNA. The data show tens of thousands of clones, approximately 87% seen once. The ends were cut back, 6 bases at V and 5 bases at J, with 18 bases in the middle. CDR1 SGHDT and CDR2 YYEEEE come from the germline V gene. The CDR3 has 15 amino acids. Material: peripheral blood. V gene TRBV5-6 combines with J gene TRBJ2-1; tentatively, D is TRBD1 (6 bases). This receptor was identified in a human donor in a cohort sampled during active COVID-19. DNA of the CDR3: TGTGCCAGCACCCCGAGGGTGGGGGCAAACAATGAGCAGTTCTTC. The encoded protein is CASTPRVGANNEQFF.